The next 20 T cell receptor beta chains were all read from a single sample in a study of blood T cells in healthy people across ages. The authors ran a second PCR of roughly 6 to 12 cycles using a sample-barcoded 5' primer and a J-beta primer mix. Each CDR3 protein gets one entry after TCRdb re-called the 5' RACE reads with MiXCR. Of some 780,000 distinct CDR3 sequences in the sample, roughly 56% were seen once. Material for sequencing was blood. The source is a middle-aged man in good health.

The chain recombines TRBV7-9 with TRBJ2-5; 7 positions agree with TRBD2. J gave up 3 bases and V 1 base, and 11 bases lay outside the gene matches. This CDR3 has 17 amino acids. Germline values: CDR1 SEHNR, CDR2 FQNEAQ (reference sequence). The CDR3 spells CASSLGTAGVGEETQYF. The DNA for the CDR3 is TGTGCCAGCAGCTTAGGAACCGCGGGAGTAGGAGAAGAGACCCAGTACTTC.

V usage is TRBV29-1 and J usage is TRBJ2-1, with D maybe TRBD2 (6 bases). CDR3 length: 14 residues. Germline V gives CDR1 SQVTM, CDR2 ANQGSEA. V lost 3 bases and J 8 bases, leaving 17 bases between the germline ends. Here the CDR3 DNA reads TGCAGCGTTGATCGTCTCCCGCCGGGGGATGAGCAGTTCTTC. It codes for CSVDRLPPGDEQFF.

This clonotype was found a few times. This sequence joins TRBV7-2 and TRBJ2-5, with D unresolved. V lost 0 bases and J lost 1, with 12 bases in between. Germline-derived CDR1 and CDR2 are SGHTA and FQGNSA. The CDR3 is 16 residues long. The CDR3 sequence: CASSLAVSGPQETQYF. The CDR3 DNA reads TGTGCCAGCAGCTTAGCTGTATCGGGCCCCCAAGAGACCCAGTACTTC.

This clonotype has only a few counts. V gene TRBV20-1 combines with J gene TRBJ2-7; TRBD2 aligns across 8 bases. The V gene end was trimmed by 0 bases and the J gene end by 0 bases; junction bases not matched to a gene: 10. The CDR3 length is 17 residues. Germline CDR1 reads DFQATT; CDR2 reads SNEGSKA (reference sequence). The CDR3: CSARDPWGREDSYEQYF. The DNA for the CDR3 is TGCAGTGCTAGAGATCCTTGGGGGCGGGAGGACTCCTACGAGCAGTACTTC.

This chain joins TRBV15 and TRBJ1-4; D is perhaps TRBD1 (5 bases). Germline-derived CDR1 and CDR2 are LNHNV and YYDKDF (reference sequence). Trimming removed 1 base at V and 5 bases at J, with 20 bases between. This CDR3 contains 18 residues. Here the CDR3 reads CATSRGGGIGGPNEKLFF. The DNA of the CDR3 is TGTGCCACCAGCAGAGGCGGCGGGATCGGGGGACCAAATGAAAAACTGTTTTTT. Looking up the rest from reference TRBV15 and TRBJ1-4 gives the full variable domain: DAMVIQNPRYQVTQFGKPVTLSCSQTLNHNVMYWYQQKSSQAPKLLFHYYDKDFNNEADTPDNFQSRRPNTSFCFLDIRSPGLGDTAMYLCATSRGGGIGGPNEKLFFGSGTQLSVL.

This clonotype came up a few times. The DNA of the CDR3 is TGCAGTGCCCTAGGGGATAGCGGGACCGGGGAGCTGTTTTTT. Protein: CSALGDSGTGELFF. The chain is built from TRBV20-1 and TRBJ2-2, with 7 positions matching TRBD2. J was trimmed by 5 bases and V by 6 bases; bases with no gene match: 9. The germline V gene has CDR1 DFQATT and CDR2 SNEGSKA (reference sequence). The CDR3 totals 14 residues.

This chain links TRBV7-9 with TRBJ2-3; the match to TRBD2 covers 10 bases. There are 16 residues in the CDR3. The germline V gene has CDR1 SEHNR and CDR2 FQNEAQ (reference sequence). V lost 3 bases, J lost 5 bases, and 8 bases stayed unmatched. The CDR3 DNA sequence: TGTGCCAGCAGCTTTACTAGCGGGGTAGGTGGAGATACGCAGTATTTT. Amino acids: CASSFTSGVGGDTQYF.

This clonotype was counted a few times. The J gene is TRBJ2-4, the V gene TRBV12-3 or TRBV12-4; no clear D gene. Trimming shortened V by 5 bases and J by 7 bases, and 15 bases separated the two germline ends. This CDR3 contains 14 residues. DNA for the CDR3: TGTGCCAGCAGTCCCCCGGGCCTCGGGAACATTCAGTACTTC. As protein: CASSPPGLGNIQYF.

The chain recombines TRBV5-1 with TRBJ2-1; 15 bases are shared with TRBD2. The CDR3 contains 17 residues. After removal of 0 bases from V and 4 bases from J, the junction contained 2 bases not matched to a gene. Germline values: CDR1 SGHRS, CDR2 YFSETQ. This CDR3 reads CASSLEGLAGGYNEQFF. The CDR3 DNA follows: TGCGCCAGCAGCTTGGAGGGACTAGCGGGAGGTTACAATGAGCAGTTCTTC. Based on the CDR3 plus reference TRBV5-1 and TRBJ2-1, the full variable domain is KAGVTQTPRYLIKTRGQQVTLSCSPISGHRSVSWYQQTPGQGLQFLFEYFSETQRNKGNFPGRFSGRQFSNSRSEMNVSTLELGDSALYLCASSLEGLAGGYNEQFFGPGTRLTVL.

The rearrangement links TRBV5-1 to TRBJ2-3, with unresolved D. This CDR3 has 13 residues. Trimming took off 5 bases at V and 2 bases at J, with 9 bases between the two ends. Per the germline V gene, CDR1 is SGHRS and CDR2 is YFSETQ. This chain's CDR3 is CASRPGDTDTQYF. The DNA of the CDR3 is TGCGCCAGCAGGCCAGGAGACACAGATACGCAGTATTTT. The full variable domain, rest sourced from reference TRBV5-1 and TRBJ2-3, is KAGVTQTPRYLIKTRGQQVTLSCSPISGHRSVSWYQQTPGQGLQFLFEYFSETQRNKGNFPGRFSGRQFSNSRSEMNVSTLELGDSALYLCASRPGDTDTQYFGPGTRLTVL.

The CDR3, as DNA: TGTGCCAGCAGCCAAGAGGATTGGGGCTCCTACGAGCAGTACTTC. This gives the protein CASSQEDWGSYEQYF. The chain links TRBV14 to TRBJ2-7; D unresolved. The germline V gene has CDR1 SGHDN and CDR2 FVKESK. This CDR3 has 15 amino acids. Between the trimmed V and J ends, which lost 0 bases and 0 bases, there was a span of 9 bases.

The rearrangement links TRBV27 to TRBJ2-3, with TRBD2 matching over 14 bases. Germline V gene sequence: CDR1 MNHEY, CDR2 SMNVEV (reference sequence). This CDR3 region has 16 residues. Trimming cost V 9 bases and J 5 bases; bases outside gene matches: 10. Here the CDR3 reads CASHLTSGRAGDTQYF. The CDR3 bases are TGTGCCAGTCACTTGACTAGCGGGAGGGCCGGAGATACGCAGTATTTT.

In this sample, this clonotype turned up a few times. V usage is TRBV11-3 and J usage is TRBJ2-5; D is ambiguous. The DNA end is more similar to TRBJ2-7, so the J call may be wrong. The CDR3 runs 12 residues. Germline V gene sequence: CDR1 SGHNT, CDR2 YENEEA. The CDR3 DNA sequence: TGTGCCAGCAGTTCTCTAACGGGCGAGCAGTACTTC. The encoded protein is CASSSLTGEQYF.

V gene TRBV7-9 combines with J gene TRBJ1-2; 7 nucleotides match TRBD1. Germline assignment: CDR1 SEHNR and CDR2 FQNEAQ (reference sequence). With 0 bases clipped from V and 5 bases from J, the junction kept 9 bases outside the gene matches. The CDR3 extends over 16 amino acids. In DNA, the CDR3 is TGTGCCAGCAGCTTAGCGCGGGACAGAATTTTTTATGGCTACACCTTC. Translating it yields CASSLARDRIFYGYTF.

V is TRBV10-3 and J is TRBJ1-5; TRBD1 matches 8 bases. From germline, CDR1 is ENHRY and CDR2 SYGVKD. The CDR3 runs to 14 residues. V shed 6 bases, J shed 5 bases, and the junction held 6 bases outside the gene matches. The CDR3 region has the DNA TGTGCCATCAGCCTTACAGGGGGGGATCAGCCCCAGCATTTT. It specifies CAISLTGGDQPQHF.

This chain links TRBV28 with TRBJ1-2; D might be TRBD1 (6 bases). CDR3 length: 15 amino acids. Germline values: CDR1 MDHEN, CDR2 SYDVKM. Trimming took off 3 bases at V and 4 bases at J, with 15 bases between the two ends. The CDR3 DNA reads TGTGCCAGCAGTTTGACCGCCGGACAGATCTATGGCTACACCTTC. It encodes CASSLTAGQIYGYTF.

This chain connects TRBV5-1 to TRBJ2-5; 10 bases align to TRBD1. With 2 bases clipped from V and 11 bases from J, the junction kept 9 bases outside the gene matches. Germline V gene lookup returns CDR1 SGHRS and CDR2 YFSETQ. The CDR3 extends over 14 amino acids. CDR3 sequence: CASSFGTGANEQYF. DNA for the CDR3: TGCGCCAGCAGCTTTGGGACAGGGGCCAATGAGCAGTACTTC.

The chain carries TRBV5-1 and TRBJ1-4; 10 bases are a match to TRBD1. CDR1 SGHRS and CDR2 YFSETQ come from the germline V gene. J was trimmed by 8 bases and V by 4 bases; bases with no gene match: 8. The length of the CDR3 is 15 residues. CDR3 sequence reads: CASSREGTGDEKLFF. The DNA for the CDR3 is TGCGCCAGCAGCCGGGAGGGGACAGGGGACGAAAAACTGTTTTTT.

This CDR3 is CASSQDRGGYTF. DNA of the CDR3: TGTGCCAGCAGCCAAGATCGGGGTGGCTACACCTTC. J is TRBJ1-2 and V is TRBV3-1, with unresolved D. Germline CDR1 reads LGHDT; CDR2 reads YNNKEL (reference sequence). The CDR3 sequence is 12 residues long. V dropped 0 bases and J dropped 7 bases, with 6 bases sitting between them.

This rearrangement joins TRBV6-5 to TRBJ1-6, with D unresolved. There are 14 residues in the CDR3. V gave up 8 bases and J gave up 4 bases, with 12 bases separating them. CDR1 and CDR2 from the germline V gene are MNHEY and SVGAGI. CDR3 nucleotides: TGTGCCAGCGGAACCCAACCATATAATTCACCCCTCCACTTT. It encodes CASGTQPYNSPLHF.